This passage covers 27 T cell receptor beta chains from one sample sequenced in a study of shared clonotypes between healthy human individuals. Clones were read by immunoSEQ multiplex PCR, and TCRdb kept only the in-frame ones, dropping some. The repertoire holds more than 2,000,000 clones, with over 90% as singletons. The sequenced sample consisted of naive CD4+ T cells from PBMCs. Noted subset: CD45RA+ positively selected. These receptors were taken from a man younger than 30 in good health. Some clones in this sample may be carry-over from other donors' samples.

With regard to this clone: The identical CDR3 is also encoded by other nucleotide sequences in the sample. The chain carries TRBV7-3 and TRBJ2-2; D remains ambiguous. Per the germline V gene, CDR1 is SGHTA and CDR2 is FQGTGA. The ends were cut back, 0 bases at V and 0 bases at J, with 2 bases in the middle. The length of the CDR3 is 14 residues. CDR3 sequence (DNA): TGTGCCAGCAGCTTAACACCGAACACCGGGGAGCTGTTTTTT. Amino acids: CASSLTPNTGELFF.

The chain recombines TRBV27 with TRBJ2-2; D unclear. The length of the CDR3 is 13 residues. V lost 5 bases, J lost 6 bases, and 10 bases lay in between. Germline V gene lookup returns CDR1 MNHEY and CDR2 SMNVEV (reference sequence). The CDR3 coding sequence is TGTGCCAGCAGTCCAAGAAGCGCCGGGGAGCTGTTTTTT. It translates to CASSPRSAGELFF.

The J gene is TRBJ2-1, the V gene TRBV11-2; 8 bases align to TRBD2. Per germline, CDR1 SGHAT and CDR2 FQNNGV. This CDR3 has 15 residues. After removal of 0 bases from V and 7 bases from J, the junction contained 5 bases not matched to a gene. The CDR3 loop is CASSLEGTSWNEQFF. Here the CDR3 DNA reads TGTGCCAGCAGCTTAGAAGGGACTAGTTGGAATGAGCAGTTCTTC.

The V and J genes are TRBV11-2 and TRBJ2-7; 8 positions match TRBD2. CDR3 size: 16 residues. Germline CDR1 reads SGHAT; CDR2 reads FQNNGV. The V and J ends lost 4 bases and 3 bases, in that order; junction bases with no gene match: 11. The CDR3 region has the DNA TGTGCCAGCAGCTCCCGGAGGGGCGGGGGGATCTACGAGCAGTACTTC. Translating it yields CASSSRRGGGIYEQYF.

V is TRBV6-6 and J is TRBJ2-7, with TRBD2 identical over 8 bases. CDR3 size: 12 residues. Looked up from germline, CDR1 is MNHNY and CDR2 is SVGAGI (reference sequence). Germline trimming cut 11 bases from V and 3 bases from J; bases unmatched to any gene: 6. This CDR3 reads CAARSGSYEQYF. CDR3 nucleotides: TGTGCCGCCCGGAGCGGGAGCTACGAGCAGTACTTC.

V usage is TRBV27 and J usage is TRBJ1-2; 7 nucleotides align to TRBD1. CDR1 and CDR2 from the germline V gene are MNHEY and SMNVEV (reference sequence). V shed 4 bases, J shed 4 bases, and the junction held 12 bases outside the gene matches. The CDR3 is 16 residues long. The DNA for the CDR3 is TGTGCCAGCAGTTCGTTGCCAGGGGGTTACATCTATGGCTACACCTTC. It yields the protein CASSSLPGGYIYGYTF.

This chain uses TRBV7-3 with TRBJ2-2; 7 bases agree with TRBD2. Germline V gene sequence: CDR1 SGHTA, CDR2 FQGTGA. The length of the CDR3 is 18 residues. V lost 7 bases to trimming and J lost 5 bases; unmatched junction nucleotides: 19. CDR3 region: CASTKGWKGTGGTGELFF. CDR3 coding DNA: TGTGCCAGCACCAAAGGATGGAAGGGAACGGGAGGAACCGGGGAGCTGTTTTTT. Full variable domain (outside the CDR3, taken from reference TRBV7-3 and TRBJ2-2): GAGVSQTPSNKVTEKGKYVELRCDPISGHTALYWYRQSLGQGPEFLIYFQGTGAADDSGLPNDRFFAVRPEGSVSTLKIQRTERGDSAVYLCASTKGWKGTGGTGELFFGEGSRLTVL.

This clone has only a few counts. This sample also contains other DNA sequences that code for the same CDR3. The genes are TRBV2 and TRBJ1-1, with 8 bases aligning to TRBD1. Trimming removed 5 bases from V and 4 bases from J; junction bases left unmatched: 3. Germline V gene lookup returns CDR1 SNHLY and CDR2 FYNNEI. CDR3 length: 13 amino acids. Here the CDR3 DNA reads TGTGCCAGCAGTCCGGACAGGGTCACTGAAGCTTTCTTT. This codes for CASSPDRVTEAFF. Drawing the rest from reference TRBV2 and TRBJ1-1, the complete variable domain is EPEVTQTPSHQVTQMGQEVILRCVPISNHLYFYWYRQILGQKVEFLVSFYNNEISEKSEIFDDQFSVERPDGSNFTLKIRSTKLEDSAMYFCASSPDRVTEAFFGQGTRLTVV.

The chain combines TRBV10-2 with TRBJ1-4, with D perhaps matching TRBD1 (5 bases). V lost 2 bases and J 5 bases, leaving 27 bases between the germline ends. The CDR3 sequence is 20 residues long. Germline V CDR1 and CDR2: WSHSY, SAAADI. The CDR3 region has the DNA TGCGCCAGCAGTGAGCACAAACCGGGACTTTTGGCGCTAGGCAATGAAAAACTGTTTTTT. This encodes CASSEHKPGLLALGNEKLFF.

This sequence joins TRBV7-3 and TRBJ2-1, with 8 bases that match TRBD2. Germline V gene data show CDR1 as SGHTA and CDR2 as FQGTGA. CDR3 size: 16 residues. V gave up 0 bases and J gave up 6 bases; unmatched junction bases: 7. The CDR3 DNA follows: TGTGCCAGCAGCTTAACGGGGCTAGCGGGTCCCAATGAGCAGTTCTTC. Its protein is CASSLTGLAGPNEQFF.

This clone has a single count. The chain couples TRBV7-2 to TRBJ2-7, with TRBD2 matching over 8 bases. Trimming took 5 bases from V and 4 from J; bases not matched to a gene: 10. Germline CDR1 and CDR2: SGHTA and FQGNSA. The length of the CDR3 is 15 residues. CDR3 amino acids: CASSIASGGEYEQYF. The DNA of the CDR3 is TGTGCCAGCAGCATCGCATCGGGAGGGGAATACGAGCAGTACTTC. The full variable domain, completed using reference TRBV7-2 and TRBJ2-7, is GAGVSQSPSNKVTEKGKDVELRCDPISGHTALYWYRQSLGQGLEFLIYFQGNSAPDKSGLPSDRFSAERTGGSVSTLTIQRTQQEDSAVYLCASSIASGGEYEQYFGPGTRLTVT.

This rearrangement joins TRBV2 to TRBJ2-5; 7 nucleotides align to TRBD2. The CDR3 contains 18 residues. J lost 6 bases, V lost 8 bases, and 24 bases had no gene match. The germline V gene has CDR1 SNHLY and CDR2 FYNNEI. The CDR3 region has the DNA TGTGCCAGCTCGGTAAAGGGACTACTTGGTGTAGATAGGAAGACCCAGTACTTC. It translates to CASSVKGLLGVDRKTQYF.

This clone was picked up one time. The V gene is TRBV5-1, the J gene TRBJ1-4, with 9 positions matching TRBD1. Germline CDR1 is SGHRS and CDR2 is YFSETQ. V was pared by 4 bases and J by 4 bases, with 2 bases of the junction left unmatched. CDR3 length equals 14 residues. Written as DNA, the CDR3 is TGCGCCAGCAGCCGGACAGGGGATAATGAAAAACTGTTTTTT. This sequence encodes CASSRTGDNEKLFF.

This CDR3 reads CASSLVDHGQFF. CDR3 in DNA: TGTGCCAGCAGCTTAGTAGACCACGGGCAGTTCTTC. This rearrangement joins TRBV11-2 to TRBJ2-1; D uncertain. The CDR3 is 12 amino acids. Germline loops: CDR1 SGHAT, CDR2 FQNNGV. The V and J ends lost 1 base and 12 bases respectively, with 10 bases between them.

This clone is a singleton in its sample. V usage is TRBV27 and J usage is TRBJ2-2; the D call may be TRBD1 or TRBD2 (5 bases each). The V gene lost 3 bases and the J gene lost 0 bases, with 14 bases spanning the gap. Germline CDR1 MNHEY, CDR2 SMNVEV (reference sequence). The CDR3 runs 17 residues. The CDR3 here is CASSFRWDLSNTGELFF. As DNA, the CDR3 is TGTGCCAGCAGTTTTCGTTGGGACCTTTCGAACACCGGGGAGCTGTTTTTT.

Concerning this clone: No conserved phenylalanine or tryptophan ends this CDR3, so it is likely a read error. Because the CDR3's place on the DNA is in doubt, the DNA is left out and the CDR3 is given as listed by TCRdb. The chain employs TRBV5-8 and TRBJ1-2; the D call TRBD1 from the table was never checked on the DNA. The germline V gene encodes CDR1 SGHTS and CDR2 YDEGEE. The CDR3 extends over 13 residues, inclusive of both ends. CDR3 region: CASSLVTAMATSI.

This rearrangement joins TRBV7-6 to TRBJ2-3; the D gene is possibly TRBD1 (7 bases). CDR3 length: 13 residues. The V gene lost 10 bases and the J gene lost 1 base, with 12 bases spanning the gap. Germline values: CDR1 SGHVS, CDR2 FNYEAQ. CDR3 sequence (DNA): TGTGCCATATCAGGGGGGCGCACAGATACGCAGTATTTT. Translating gives CAISGGRTDTQYF.

This sequence joins TRBV2 and TRBJ2-1; possible D gene TRBD2, 6 bases. CDR1 and CDR2 from the germline V gene are SNHLY and FYNNEI. Trimming shortened V by 3 bases and J by 0 bases, and 12 bases separated the two germline ends. The CDR3 consists of 16 residues. The CDR3 region has the DNA TGTGCCAGCAGTGATGGCGGGATGGGCTCCTACAATGAGCAGTTCTTC. Amino acids: CASSDGGMGSYNEQFF.

The chain links TRBV6-4 to TRBJ1-1, with D possibly matching TRBD1 (5 bases). This CDR3 comprises 15 residues. V lost 4 bases, J lost 4 bases, and 16 bases lay in between. Germline values: CDR1 MRHNA, CDR2 SNTAGT. In DNA form, the CDR3 reads TGTGCCAGCAGTGGTTGGGGACGGGGGACCACTGAAGCTTTCTTT. Amino acid sequence: CASSGWGRGTTEAFF.

The rearrangement joins TRBV7-2 to TRBJ2-2, with 8 nucleotides matching TRBD1. J was trimmed by 6 bases and V by 5 bases; bases with no gene match: 11. Germline values: CDR1 SGHTA, CDR2 FQGNSA. This CDR3 contains 16 residues. The DNA for the CDR3 is TGTGCCAGCAGCCCAAGACGGCAGGGGGCCTCCGGGGAGCTGTTTTTT. This translates into CASSPRRQGASGELFF. Complete variable domain (other parts from reference TRBV7-2 and TRBJ2-2): GAGVSQSPSNKVTEKGKDVELRCDPISGHTALYWYRQSLGQGLEFLIYFQGNSAPDKSGLPSDRFSAERTGGSVSTLTIQRTQQEDSAVYLCASSPRRQGASGELFFGEGSRLTVL.

V and J are TRBV5-1 and TRBJ2-7; 10 bases match TRBD2. Germline V lookup: CDR1 SGHRS, CDR2 YFSETQ. V was clipped by 0 bases and J by 6 bases; unmatched bases: 9. The CDR3 runs 16 residues. The CDR3 reads CASSLGAAGTSAEQYF. The CDR3 nucleotides are TGCGCCAGCAGCTTGGGGGCTGCGGGGACTAGCGCCGAGCAGTACTTC.

V and J are TRBV27 and TRBJ2-7, with 11 bases aligning to TRBD1. This CDR3 has 16 amino acids. V was pared by 7 bases and J by 0 bases, with 8 bases of the junction left unmatched. Germline values: CDR1 MNHEY, CDR2 SMNVEV (reference sequence). Here the CDR3 DNA reads TGTGCCAGCACCTCCGGGGGGACAGGGGGCTCCTACGAGCAGTACTTC. Translated: CASTSGGTGGSYEQYF.

The CDR3 loop reads CASSERGNYGYTF. CDR3 nucleotides: TGTGCCAGCAGTGAAAGGGGTAACTATGGCTACACCTTC. The chain employs TRBV2 and TRBJ1-2; possibly TRBD1 for D (5 bases). Looked up from germline, CDR1 is SNHLY and CDR2 is FYNNEI. This CDR3 comprises 13 residues. The ends were cut back, 2 bases at V and 1 base at J, with 5 bases in the middle.

The V gene is TRBV12-5, the J gene TRBJ1-2; tentative D call: TRBD1 (5 bases). Germline V gene data show CDR1 as LGHNT and CDR2 as FRNRAP. Trimming stripped 6 bases from V and 1 base from J, with 27 bases between. The CDR3 covers 19 residues. CDR3: CASGPGLRDGLSINYGYTF. CDR3 coding DNA: TGTGCTAGTGGCCCCGGGCTCAGGGACGGACTTAGCATTAACTATGGCTACACCTTC.

This clone was seen a single time. The chain joins TRBV27 to TRBJ1-2; a possible D gene is TRBD1 (6 bases). V gave up 2 bases and J gave up 8 bases, with 12 bases separating them. The germline V gene has CDR1 MNHEY and CDR2 SMNVEV (reference sequence). This CDR3 is 13 amino acids long. CDR3 protein: CASSLVGTGGYTF. CDR3 DNA sequence: TGTGCCAGCAGTTTAGTGGGAACAGGGGGCTACACCTTC.

Note on this clone: Additional DNA sequences in this sample encode the identical CDR3. The chain is built from TRBV19 and TRBJ1-5, with 10 bases aligning to TRBD1. Germline V gives CDR1 LNHDA, CDR2 SQIVND (reference sequence). Unmatched junction bases numbered 6, after V lost 6 bases and J lost 4 bases. The CDR3 extends over 15 amino acids. The CDR3 protein is CASSRQGAGNQPQHF. The CDR3 DNA is TGTGCCAGTAGCCGACAGGGGGCAGGGAATCAGCCCCAGCATTTT.

The J gene is TRBJ2-7, the V gene TRBV29-1, with no clear D. The CDR3 is 14 residues long. Between the trimmed V and J ends, which lost 6 bases and 1 base, there was a span of 16 bases. Germline V gene sequence: CDR1 SQVTM, CDR2 ANQGSEA. CDR3 protein: CSVAVRPLSYEQYF. As DNA, the CDR3 is TGCAGCGTCGCCGTGCGGCCCCTTTCCTACGAGCAGTACTTC.